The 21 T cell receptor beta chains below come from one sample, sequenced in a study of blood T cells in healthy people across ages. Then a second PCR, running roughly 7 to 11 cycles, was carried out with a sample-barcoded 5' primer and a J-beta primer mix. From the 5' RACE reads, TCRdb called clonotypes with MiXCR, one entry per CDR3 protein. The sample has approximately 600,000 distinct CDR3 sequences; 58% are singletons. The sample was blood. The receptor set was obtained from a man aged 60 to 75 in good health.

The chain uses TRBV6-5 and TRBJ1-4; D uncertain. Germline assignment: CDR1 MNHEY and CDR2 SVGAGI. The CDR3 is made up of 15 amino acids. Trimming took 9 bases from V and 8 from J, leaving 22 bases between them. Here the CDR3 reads CASTYTGIKGEKLFF. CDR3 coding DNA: TGTGCCAGTACCTACACCGGGATTAAGGGCGAAAAACTGTTTTTT.

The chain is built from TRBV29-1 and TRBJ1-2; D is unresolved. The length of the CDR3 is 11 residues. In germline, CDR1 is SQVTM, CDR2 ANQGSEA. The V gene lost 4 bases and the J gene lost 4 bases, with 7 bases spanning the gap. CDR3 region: CSVAEAYGYTF. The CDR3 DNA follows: TGCAGCGTTGCGGAAGCCTATGGCTACACCTTC.

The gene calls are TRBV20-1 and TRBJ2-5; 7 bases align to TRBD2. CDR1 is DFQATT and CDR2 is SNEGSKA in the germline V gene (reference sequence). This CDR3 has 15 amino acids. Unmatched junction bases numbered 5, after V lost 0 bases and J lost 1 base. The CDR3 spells CSARDPRTSQETQYF. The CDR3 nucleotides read TGCAGTGCTAGAGATCCCCGGACTAGCCAAGAGACCCAGTACTTC.

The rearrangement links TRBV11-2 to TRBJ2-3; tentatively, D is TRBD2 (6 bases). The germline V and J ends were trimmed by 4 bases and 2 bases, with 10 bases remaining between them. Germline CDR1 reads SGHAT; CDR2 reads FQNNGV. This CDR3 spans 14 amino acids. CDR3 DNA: TGTGCCAGCAGCTCGGAGGGGACCACAGATACGCAGTATTTT. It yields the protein CASSSEGTTDTQYF. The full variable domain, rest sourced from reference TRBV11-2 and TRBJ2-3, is EAGVAQSPRYKIIEKRQSVAFWCNPISGHATLYWYQQILGQGPKLLIQFQNNGVVDDSQLPKDRFSAERLKGVDSTLKIQPAKLEDSAVYLCASSSEGTTDTQYFGPGTRLTVL.

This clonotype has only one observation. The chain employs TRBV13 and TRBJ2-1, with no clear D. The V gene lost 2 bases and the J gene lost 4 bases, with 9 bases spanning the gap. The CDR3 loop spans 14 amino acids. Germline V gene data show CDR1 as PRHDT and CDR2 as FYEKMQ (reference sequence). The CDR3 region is CASSLNVVYNEQFF. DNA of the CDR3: TGTGCCAGCAGCTTAAATGTGGTTTACAATGAGCAGTTCTTC.

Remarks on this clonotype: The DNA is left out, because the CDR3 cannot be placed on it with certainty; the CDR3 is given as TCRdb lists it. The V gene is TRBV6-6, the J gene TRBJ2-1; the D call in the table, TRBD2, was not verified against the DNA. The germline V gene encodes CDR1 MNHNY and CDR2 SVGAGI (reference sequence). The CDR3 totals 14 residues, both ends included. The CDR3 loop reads CASSSSRGGRWQFF.

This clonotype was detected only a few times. CDR3 region: CASARDGTGAYNEQFF. CDR3 sequence (DNA): TGTGCCAGCGCCAGGGATGGGACAGGGGCGTACAATGAGCAGTTCTTC. V usage is TRBV6-6 and J usage is TRBJ2-1, with 10 bases that match TRBD1. This CDR3 has 16 residues. J gave up 4 bases and V 8 bases, and 11 bases lay outside the gene matches. Germline CDR1 is MNHNY and CDR2 is SVGAGI (reference sequence).

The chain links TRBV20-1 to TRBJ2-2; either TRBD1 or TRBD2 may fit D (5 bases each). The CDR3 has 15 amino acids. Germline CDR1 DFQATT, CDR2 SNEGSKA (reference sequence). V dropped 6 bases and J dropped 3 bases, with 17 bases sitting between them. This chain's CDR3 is CSAVGTQRDTGELFF. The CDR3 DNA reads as TGCAGTGCCGTCGGGACCCAAAGGGACACCGGGGAGCTGTTTTTT.

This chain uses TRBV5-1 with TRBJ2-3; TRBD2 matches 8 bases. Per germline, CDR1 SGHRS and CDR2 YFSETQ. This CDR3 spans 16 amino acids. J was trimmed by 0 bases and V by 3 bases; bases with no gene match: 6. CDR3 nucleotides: TGCGCCAGCAGCTCAAGACTAGCGTCTAGCACAGATACGCAGTATTTT. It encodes CASSSRLASSTDTQYF.

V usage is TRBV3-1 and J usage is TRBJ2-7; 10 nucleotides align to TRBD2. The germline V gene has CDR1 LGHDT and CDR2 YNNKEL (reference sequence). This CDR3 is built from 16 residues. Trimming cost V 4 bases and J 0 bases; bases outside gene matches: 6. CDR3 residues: CASSPQLAGFSYEQYF. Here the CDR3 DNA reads TGTGCCAGCAGCCCGCAACTAGCGGGGTTCTCCTACGAGCAGTACTTC.

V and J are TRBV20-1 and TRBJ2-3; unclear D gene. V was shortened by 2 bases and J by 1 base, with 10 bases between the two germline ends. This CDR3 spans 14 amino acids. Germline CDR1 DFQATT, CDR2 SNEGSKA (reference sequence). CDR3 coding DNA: TGCAGTGCTAGAAGTGGACCTGGCACAGATACGCAGTATTTT. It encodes CSARSGPGTDTQYF.

CDR3 sequence: CSAGLAGSSYNEQFF. CDR3 in DNA: TGCAGTGCTGGACTAGCGGGGAGCTCCTACAATGAGCAGTTCTTC. The chain employs TRBV20-1 and TRBJ2-1, with 12 positions matching TRBD2. Trimming took 5 bases from V and 0 from J; bases not matched to a gene: 2. From germline, CDR1 is DFQATT and CDR2 SNEGSKA (reference sequence). The CDR3 extends over 15 amino acids.

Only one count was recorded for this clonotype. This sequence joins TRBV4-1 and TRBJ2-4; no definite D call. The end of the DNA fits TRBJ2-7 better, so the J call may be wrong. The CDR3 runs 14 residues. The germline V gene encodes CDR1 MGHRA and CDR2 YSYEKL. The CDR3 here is CASSQEGKPYEQYF. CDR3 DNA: TGCGCCAGCAGCCAAGAAGGGAAGCCCTACGAGCAGTACTTC.

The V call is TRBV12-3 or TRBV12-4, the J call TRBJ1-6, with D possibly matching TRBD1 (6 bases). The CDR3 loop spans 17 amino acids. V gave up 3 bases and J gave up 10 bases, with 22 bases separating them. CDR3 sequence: CASSFSTGEEGGSPLHF. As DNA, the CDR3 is TGTGCCAGCAGTTTCTCGACAGGCGAGGAGGGCGGATCACCCCTCCACTTT.

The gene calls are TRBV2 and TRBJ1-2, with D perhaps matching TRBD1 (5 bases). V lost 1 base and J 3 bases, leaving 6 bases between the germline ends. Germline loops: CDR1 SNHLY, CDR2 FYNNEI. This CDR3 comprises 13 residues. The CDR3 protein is CASSEGQHYGYTF. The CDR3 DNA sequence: TGTGCCAGCAGTGAAGGACAGCACTATGGCTACACCTTC.

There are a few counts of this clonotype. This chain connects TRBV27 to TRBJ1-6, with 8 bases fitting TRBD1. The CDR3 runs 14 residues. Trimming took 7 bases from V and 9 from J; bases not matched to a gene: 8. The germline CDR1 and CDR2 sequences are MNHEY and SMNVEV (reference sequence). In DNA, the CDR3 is TGTGCCAGCACCCCCCAGGGGGCGATTTCACCCCTCCACTTT. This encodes CASTPQGAISPLHF.

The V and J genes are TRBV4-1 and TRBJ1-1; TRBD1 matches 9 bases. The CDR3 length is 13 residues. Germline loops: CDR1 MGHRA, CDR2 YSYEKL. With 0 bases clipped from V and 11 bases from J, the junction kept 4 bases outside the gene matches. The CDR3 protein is CASSQDRGQGAFF. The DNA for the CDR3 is TGCGCCAGCAGCCAAGATCGTGGACAGGGGGCTTTCTTT.

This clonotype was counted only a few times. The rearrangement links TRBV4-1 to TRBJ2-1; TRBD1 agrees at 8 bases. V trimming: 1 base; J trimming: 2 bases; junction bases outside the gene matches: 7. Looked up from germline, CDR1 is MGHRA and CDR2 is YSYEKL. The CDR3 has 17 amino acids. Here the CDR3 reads CASSQGLTGGPYNEQFF. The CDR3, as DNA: TGCGCCAGCAGCCAAGGGCTCACAGGGGGTCCCTACAATGAGCAGTTCTTC.

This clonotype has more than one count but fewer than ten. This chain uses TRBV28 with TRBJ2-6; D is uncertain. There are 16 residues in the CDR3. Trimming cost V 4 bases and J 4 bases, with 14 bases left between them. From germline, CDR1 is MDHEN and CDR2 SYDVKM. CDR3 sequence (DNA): TGTGCCAGCAGTTCCCCCTCCTTCGTGGGGGCCAACGTCCTGACTTTC. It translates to CASSSPSFVGANVLTF.

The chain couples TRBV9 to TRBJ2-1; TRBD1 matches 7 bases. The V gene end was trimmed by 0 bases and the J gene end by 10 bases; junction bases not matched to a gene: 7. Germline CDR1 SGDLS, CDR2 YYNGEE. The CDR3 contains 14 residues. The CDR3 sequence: CASSVGDRAYEQFF. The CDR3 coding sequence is TGTGCCAGCAGCGTAGGCGACAGGGCCTACGAGCAGTTCTTC.

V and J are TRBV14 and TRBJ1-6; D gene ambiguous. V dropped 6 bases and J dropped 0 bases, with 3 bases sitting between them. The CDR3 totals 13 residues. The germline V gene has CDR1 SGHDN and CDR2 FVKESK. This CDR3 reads CASRNSYNSPLHF. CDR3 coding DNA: TGTGCCAGCAGGAACTCCTATAATTCACCCCTCCACTTT.